Shown below are 9 T cell receptor beta chains from a single sample sequenced in a study of blood T cells in healthy people across ages. A second PCR of about 6 to 11 cycles used a sample-barcoded 5' primer and a J-beta primer mix. From the 5' RACE reads, TCRdb called clonotypes with MiXCR, one entry per CDR3 protein. The table lists roughly 930,000 distinct CDR3 sequences, roughly 52% of them singletons. The sequencing sample was made of blood. The receptors were gathered from a man aged 30 to 45 in good health.

The genes are TRBV6-5 and TRBJ1-4; TRBD1 is a possible D gene (6 bases). Germline CDR1 is MNHEY and CDR2 is SVGAGI. V gave up 0 bases and J gave up 0 bases, with 11 bases separating them. The CDR3 extends over 17 amino acids. The CDR3 bases are TGTGCCAGCAGTTACTCGGTTGGACAGACAACTAATGAAAAACTGTTTTTT. Its protein is CASSYSVGQTTNEKLFF.

This sequence joins TRBV5-1 and TRBJ2-5; possibly TRBD1 for D (5 bases). Germline values: CDR1 SGHRS, CDR2 YFSETQ. V was pared by 4 bases and J by 2 bases, with 9 bases between. The CDR3 has 13 residues. CDR3 region: CASSETVQETQYF. In nucleotides, the CDR3 is TGCGCCAGCAGCGAGACAGTACAAGAGACCCAGTACTTC. Based on the CDR3 plus reference TRBV5-1 and TRBJ2-5, the full variable domain is KAGVTQTPRYLIKTRGQQVTLSCSPISGHRSVSWYQQTPGQGLQFLFEYFSETQRNKGNFPGRFSGRQFSNSRSEMNVSTLELGDSALYLCASSETVQETQYFGPGTRLLVL.

This clonotype was observed a handful of times. The chain combines TRBV5-1 with TRBJ2-7, with a weak D call TRBD1 (7 bases). V shed 0 bases and J shed 3 bases, with 13 bases lying between them. The germline V gene has CDR1 SGHRS and CDR2 YFSETQ. This CDR3 has 15 residues. The CDR3 coding sequence is TGCGCCAGCAGCTTGGTTGCAGGGGGGATCTACGAGCAGTACTTC. Amino acid sequence: CASSLVAGGIYEQYF.

V and J are TRBV28 and TRBJ2-5; TRBD1 aligns across 9 bases. This CDR3 is built from 14 residues. Trimming cost V 7 bases and J 5 bases; bases outside gene matches: 8. CDR1 MDHEN and CDR2 SYDVKM come from the germline V gene. The CDR3 loop is CASIKQGAGETQYF. In DNA, the CDR3 is TGTGCCAGCATCAAACAGGGGGCTGGGGAGACCCAGTACTTC. The complete variable domain, with remaining parts taken from reference TRBV28 and TRBJ2-5, reads DVKVTQSSRYLVKRTGEKVFLECVQDMDHENMFWYRQDPGLGLRLIYFSYDVKMKEKGDIPEGYSVSREKKERFSLILESASTNQTSMYLCASIKQGAGETQYFGPGTRLLVL.

This clonotype was picked up a small number of times. The chain couples TRBV20-1 to TRBJ1-1; weak D call: TRBD1 (6 bases). Germline V gene lookup returns CDR1 DFQATT and CDR2 SNEGSKA (reference sequence). V was pared by 1 base and J by 4 bases, with 13 bases between. This CDR3 has 14 amino acids. CDR3 coding DNA: TGCAGTGCTAGAGGTCTCCGAGGGGGCACTGAAGCTTTCTTT. Translated, it gives CSARGLRGGTEAFF.

This clonotype was counted a few times. The V and J genes are TRBV12-3 or TRBV12-4 and TRBJ2-1, with TRBD2 identical over 9 bases. The V and J ends lost 6 bases and 5 bases, in that order; junction bases with no gene match: 5. The CDR3 sequence is 14 residues long. This CDR3 reads CASRLAGRNNEQFF. The CDR3 DNA reads TGTGCCAGCAGGCTAGCGGGACGTAACAATGAGCAGTTCTTC.

This clonotype was recorded a few times. This rearrangement joins TRBV11-1 to TRBJ2-1; 8 bases line up with TRBD1. Losses at the gene ends were 0 bases for V and 7 bases for J; bases not matched to a gene: 8. The V gene's germline CDR1 is SGHAT and CDR2 FQDESV (reference sequence). This CDR3 has 16 amino acids. This chain's CDR3 is CASSLAWQGAGNEQFF. The CDR3 DNA is TGTGCCAGCAGCTTAGCGTGGCAGGGGGCAGGAAATGAGCAGTTCTTC.

This clonotype appeared a few times. The J gene is TRBJ2-1, the V gene TRBV30; 7 nucleotides align to TRBD2. The CDR3 extends over 14 amino acids. The V gene's germline CDR1 is GTSNPN and CDR2 SVGIG (reference sequence). The ends lost 5 bases at V and 3 bases at J; junction bases unmatched: 7. In nucleotides, the CDR3 is TGTGCCTGGGGGGATGGCGGGGGCTACAATGAGCAGTTCTTC. It codes for CAWGDGGGYNEQFF.

This clonotype has a handful of counts. V is TRBV3-1 and J is TRBJ1-1; TRBD1 matches at 8 bases. From germline, CDR1 is LGHDT and CDR2 YNNKEL (reference sequence). Losses at the gene ends were 4 bases for V and 0 bases for J; bases not matched to a gene: 7. The CDR3 is 16 residues long. CDR3 amino acids: CASSLKGTGMNTEAFF. CDR3 in DNA: TGTGCCAGCAGCCTGAAAGGGACAGGCATGAACACTGAAGCTTTCTTT.